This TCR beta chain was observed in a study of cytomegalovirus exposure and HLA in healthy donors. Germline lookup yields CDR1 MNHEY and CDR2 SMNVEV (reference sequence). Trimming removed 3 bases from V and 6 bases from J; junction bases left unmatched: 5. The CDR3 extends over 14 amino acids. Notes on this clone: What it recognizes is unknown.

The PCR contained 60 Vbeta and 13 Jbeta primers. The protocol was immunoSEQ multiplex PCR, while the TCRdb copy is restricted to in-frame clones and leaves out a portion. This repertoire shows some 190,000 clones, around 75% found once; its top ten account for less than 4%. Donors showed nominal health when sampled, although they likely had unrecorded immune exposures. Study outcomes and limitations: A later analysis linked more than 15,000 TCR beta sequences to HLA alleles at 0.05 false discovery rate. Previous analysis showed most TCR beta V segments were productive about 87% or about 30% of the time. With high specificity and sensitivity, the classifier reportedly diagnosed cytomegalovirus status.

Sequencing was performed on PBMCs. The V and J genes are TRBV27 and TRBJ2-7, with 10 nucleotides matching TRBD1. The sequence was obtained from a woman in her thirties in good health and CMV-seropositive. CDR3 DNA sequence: TGTGCCAGCAGTTTTCAGGGACAGGGGTCCGAGCAGTACTTC. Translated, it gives CASSFQGQGSEQYF.